Presented here are 4 T cell receptor beta chains from one specimen sequenced in a study of blood T cell repertoires in COVID-19. The protocol was immunoSEQ multiplex PCR, while the TCRdb copy is restricted to in-frame clones and leaves out a portion. The repertoire has some 200,000 clones, about 80% of them found once; the top ten carry 4.8%. Source material: PBMCs or T cells enriched from blood (not recorded which). The receptor set was obtained from a woman aged 45-65 years who had been exposed to COVID-19.

V usage is TRBV7-2 and J usage is TRBJ2-4, with D unclear. The CDR3 has 15 residues. The V end lost 2 bases, the J end lost 3 bases, and 11 bases lay between the germline ends. Germline CDR1 SGHTA, CDR2 FQGNSA. The CDR3: CASSLPGIGKNIQYF. The CDR3 DNA reads TGTGCCAGCAGCTTACCGGGTATAGGCAAAAACATTCAGTACTTC.

The chain combines TRBV11-2 with TRBJ1-2, with 12 bases matching TRBD1. This CDR3 is built from 16 residues. Germline V gene data show CDR1 as SGHAT and CDR2 as FQNNGV. After removal of 1 base from V and 7 bases from J, the junction contained 7 bases not matched to a gene. CDR3 in amino acids: CASSLGAGTGGFGYTF. In DNA, the CDR3 is TGTGCCAGCAGCTTAGGAGCCGGGACAGGGGGCTTTGGCTACACCTTC.

The chain has TRBV19 and TRBJ2-2; D unresolved. Germline-derived CDR1 and CDR2 are LNHDA and SQIVND (reference sequence). The CDR3 covers 15 residues. Trimming removed 5 bases at V and 1 base at J, with 11 bases between. In nucleotides, the CDR3 is TGTGCCAGTAGTGTGACTTCCTGGAACACCGGGGAGCTGTTTTTT. It encodes CASSVTSWNTGELFF.

This CDR3 reads CATGLAGRSETQYF. CDR3 nucleotides: TGCGCCACCGGACTAGCGGGGCGCAGCGAGACCCAGTACTTC. The chain links TRBV10-2 to TRBJ2-5; 12 bases are shared with TRBD2. J was trimmed by 5 bases and V by 10 bases; bases with no gene match: 8. CDR1 is WSHSY and CDR2 is SAAADI in the germline V gene. The CDR3 extends over 14 amino acids.